These T cell receptor beta chains were read from a single sample in a study of T cells after yellow fever vaccination. From the 5' RACE reads, TCRdb called clonotypes with MiXCR, one entry per CDR3 protein. The data contain around 340,000 distinct CDR3 sequences, 12% of them seen just once; the ten biggest clones take up 2.5% to 4%. The input for sequencing was CD4+ T cells sorted from PBMCs, taken 15 days after the yellow fever booster vaccination. These receptors were obtained from a man aged 18-30 years who received the YFV17D yellow fever vaccine. Each CDR3 is given with its conserved first and last residue. Fields, in order: D gene, J gene, clone size, V gene, CDR3 DNA, CDR3 protein. D genes are given only for firm matches. Not every row has a clone size; where given, it reads once, few, many or a size class.

D: -; J: TRBJ2-7; size: few; V: TRBV4-2; DNA: TGTGCCAGCAGCCAAAACCCGACAGGCGGCTACGAGCAGTACTTC; CDR3: CASSQNPTGGYEQYF
D: -; J: TRBJ1-1; size: -; V: TRBV28; DNA: TGTGCCAGCAAGGACACTAGATTTGAAGCTTTCTTT; CDR3: CASKDTRFEAFF
D: TRBD1; J: TRBJ2-1; size: few; V: TRBV9; DNA: TGTGCCAGCAGCGTAGGGGGGACAGGGATGAGTAATGAGCAGTTCTTC; CDR3: CASSVGGTGMSNEQFF
D: -; J: TRBJ1-5; size: many; V: TRBV12-3/TRBV12-4; DNA: TGTGCCAGCAGTTTAGAGGTCCAGCCCCAGCATTTT; CDR3: CASSLEVQPQHF
D: TRBD1; J: TRBJ1-1; size: -; V: TRBV5-1; DNA: TGCGCCAGCAGCTTTCGAGGAAGGGGGCGGCTGGGCACTGAAGCTTTCTTT; CDR3: CASSFRGRGRLGTEAFF
D: -; J: TRBJ1-2; size: -; V: TRBV4-3; DNA: TGCGCCAGCAGCCAAGCAGGACATGGCTACACCTTC; CDR3: CASSQAGHGYTF
D: TRBD2; J: TRBJ2-1; size: -; V: TRBV6-2/TRBV6-3; DNA: TGTGCCCTCGCGGCGGGGGGAAGCTCCTACAATGAGCAGTTCTTC; CDR3: CALAAGGSSYNEQFF
D: TRBD2; J: TRBJ2-2; size: -; V: TRBV7-6; DNA: TGTGCCAGCAGCTTATTTGAGCGGGGGCTCGGCGGGGAGCTGTTTTTT; CDR3: CASSLFERGLGGELFF
D: -; J: TRBJ2-1; size: -; V: TRBV5-1; DNA: TGCGCCAGCAGCCTCCATGAATCGTCGGGACAGCAGTTCTTC; CDR3: CASSLHESSGQQFF
D: TRBD1; J: TRBJ2-5; size: few; V: TRBV6-6; DNA: TGTGCCAGCAAACAACAGGGGGGCCCGGAGACCCAGTACTTC; CDR3: CASKQQGGPETQYF